Shown below are 11 T cell receptor beta chains from a single sample sequenced in a study of T-cell reconstitution after alpha-beta-depleted transplantation in children. Unique molecular identifiers featured in how the TCRbeta library was prepared. Each CDR3 protein gets one entry after TCRdb re-called the PCR reads with MiXCR. This table has 700,000 to 950,000 distinct CDR3 sequences, roughly 16% appearing once. The specimen comprised PBMCs, mostly from graft donor cells, sampled 360 days after TCRalphabeta/CD19-depleted stem cell transplant. The receptors shown here come from a male patient under 18 who had a stem cell transplant for acute lymphoblastic leukemia, so the T cells may come from the graft donor.

This chain joins TRBV27 and TRBJ2-7, with D possibly being TRBD1 or TRBD2 (5 bases each). This CDR3 has 13 residues. Germline V gene data show CDR1 as MNHEY and CDR2 as SMNVEV (reference sequence). The V end lost 6 bases, the J end lost 6 bases, and 15 bases lay between the germline ends. The CDR3 nucleotides are TGTGCCAGCAGAGCCTCCGAGGGGCGCGAGCAGTACTTC. It yields the protein CASRASEGREQYF.

The V and J genes are TRBV27 and TRBJ2-2, with D unclear. CDR3 length equals 12 residues. The germline gives CDR1 MNHEY, CDR2 SMNVEV (reference sequence). V was cut by 5 bases and J by 5 bases, with 6 bases left in between. The CDR3 DNA is TGTGCCAGCAGTCCTCAGACCGGGGAGCTGTTTTTT. The encoded protein is CASSPQTGELFF.

On this clonotype: Just one base apart from a much larger clone, this may be a read error. The rearrangement uses TRBV12-3 or TRBV12-4 and TRBJ1-1, with D possibly being TRBD1 (6 bases). This CDR3 has 15 amino acids. The CDR3 DNA follows: TGTGCCAACAGTGGGGCAAGGCGGGGGCCGGGTGAAGCTTTCTTT. The encoded protein is CANSGARRGPGEAFF.

This clonotype has more than one count but fewer than ten. The chain recombines TRBV7-3 with TRBJ2-7; the match to TRBD2 covers 9 bases. Trimming at V came to 1 base and at J to 3 bases, leaving 10 bases not matched to a gene. The germline V gene encodes CDR1 SGHTA and CDR2 FQGTGA. The CDR3 covers 17 residues. CDR3 sequence: CASSLNLGLAGDYEQYF. For the CDR3, the DNA is TGTGCCAGCAGCTTAAATCTTGGGTTAGCGGGAGACTACGAGCAGTACTTC. Drawing the rest from reference TRBV7-3 and TRBJ2-7, the complete variable domain is GAGVSQTPSNKVTEKGKYVELRCDPISGHTALYWYRQSLGQGPEFLIYFQGTGAADDSGLPNDRFFAVRPEGSVSTLKIQRTERGDSAVYLCASSLNLGLAGDYEQYFGPGTRLTVT.

J is TRBJ2-1 and V is TRBV20-1, with 9 bases identical to TRBD2. CDR1 and CDR2 from the germline V gene are DFQATT and SNEGSKA (reference sequence). V shed 6 bases and J 3 bases; nucleotides not matched to a gene: 12. The CDR3 sequence is 16 residues long. As DNA, the CDR3 is TGCAGTGCCTACGATCCTAGCGGGGATTTCTACAATGAGCAGTTCTTC. Its protein is CSAYDPSGDFYNEQFF.

This clonotype was detected only a few times. The V and J genes are TRBV7-6 and TRBJ2-3; weak D call: TRBD2 (6 bases). V gave up 10 bases and J gave up 4 bases, with 15 bases separating them. Germline assignment: CDR1 SGHVS and CDR2 FNYEAQ. The CDR3 covers 13 residues. CDR3 loop: CAIRDSSADTQYF. The DNA for the CDR3 is TGTGCCATCCGGGACTCCTCTGCAGATACGCAGTATTTT. Based on the CDR3 plus reference TRBV7-6 and TRBJ2-3, the full variable domain is GAGVSQSPRYKVTKRGQDVALRCDPISGHVSLYWYRQALGQGPEFLTYFNYEAQQDKSGLPNDRFSAERPEGSISTLTIQRTEQRDSAMYRCAIRDSSADTQYFGPGTRLTVL.

This clonotype occurred a few times. V usage is TRBV28 and J usage is TRBJ2-5; 13 nucleotides match TRBD2. In germline, CDR1 is MDHEN, CDR2 SYDVKM. The CDR3 has 16 amino acids. Trimming at V came to 7 bases and at J to 7 bases, leaving 12 bases not matched to a gene. The CDR3: CASTPGGLAGIGTQYF. CDR3 DNA sequence: TGTGCCAGCACCCCGGGGGGACTAGCGGGGATCGGGACCCAGTACTTC.

This clonotype was counted only a few times. This chain connects TRBV4-1 to TRBJ2-2; 12 bases are shared with TRBD1. With 5 bases clipped from V and 11 bases from J, the junction kept 12 bases outside the gene matches. Germline assignment: CDR1 MGHRA and CDR2 YSYEKL. The CDR3 has 16 amino acids. The DNA for the CDR3 is TGCGCCAGCAGCGACGGGACAGGGGGCGCCCCGGGTGAGCTGTTTTTT. Translating gives CASSDGTGGAPGELFF.

The chain carries TRBV12-3 or TRBV12-4 and TRBJ1-1; D unresolved. The CDR3 is 15 amino acids. Trimming removed 6 bases at V and 1 base at J, with 15 bases between. The CDR3 nucleotides read TGTGCCAGCAGACCCCACGGGTCAGGGAACACTGAAGCTTTCTTT. This codes for CASRPHGSGNTEAFF.

This clonotype occurred many times. This sequence joins TRBV29-1 and TRBJ2-7, with a possible D match to TRBD1 (5 bases). Germline V CDR1 and CDR2: SQVTM, ANQGSEA. With 7 bases removed from V and 4 bases from J, the gap between germline ends came to 17 bases. CDR3 size: 13 residues. The CDR3 DNA reads as TGCAGCGCCTGTCGACAAGGGGCGTACGAGCAGTACTTC. Its protein product is CSACRQGAYEQYF.

This clonotype has a handful of counts. V and J are TRBV5-1 and TRBJ1-1; D might be TRBD1 (5 bases). The germline V and J ends were trimmed by 3 bases and 4 bases, with 10 bases remaining between them. Germline V lookup: CDR1 SGHRS, CDR2 YFSETQ. The CDR3 is made up of 13 amino acids. The CDR3 loop reads CASSWGGFTEAFF. The CDR3, as DNA: TGCGCCAGCAGCTGGGGGGGATTCACTGAAGCTTTCTTT.